The 10 T cell receptor beta chains reported below all come from one sample, sequenced in a study of beta chain features in type 1 diabetes. All of the isolated RNA was reverse transcribed, so expressed TCRB transcripts were sequenced. TCRdb's table, derived via immunoSEQ multiplex PCR, lists solely in-frame clones and lacks some. The table shows hundreds of thousands of clones, with about 29% occurring only once. Input material: naive CD4+ T cells from blood. The receptors originated from a man younger than 35 in good health.

V and J are TRBV9 and TRBJ2-1, with 9 bases matching TRBD2. The V segment lost 0 bases and the J segment 7 bases; nucleotides outside the gene matches: 20. Germline assignment: CDR1 SGDLS and CDR2 YYNGEE. The CDR3 has 20 residues. This CDR3 reads CASSVAPGAVIAGAGNEQFF. The CDR3 bases are TGTGCCAGCAGCGTAGCTCCCGGGGCGGTTATAGCGGGAGCGGGTAATGAGCAGTTCTTC.

V gene TRBV30 combines with J gene TRBJ1-5; TRBD1 is a possible D gene (5 bases). Deletions cut 8 bases from V and 16 bases from J, with 12 bases between. CDR1 and CDR2 (germline): GTSNPN, SVGIG (reference sequence). This CDR3 has 8 residues. The CDR3: CAPGRGHF. The CDR3, as DNA: TGTGCCCCGGGGCGAGGACATTTT.

This chain connects TRBV7-2 to TRBJ2-5; TRBD1 matches at 10 bases. The V gene end was trimmed by 3 bases and the J gene end by 5 bases; junction bases not matched to a gene: 6. Germline V lookup: CDR1 SGHTA, CDR2 FQGNSA. The CDR3 runs 15 residues. DNA for the CDR3: TGTGCCAGCAGCTTTCCGGGACAGGGGACCGAGACCCAGTACTTC. Protein: CASSFPGQGTETQYF.

The rearrangement uses TRBV27 and TRBJ2-7, with D unresolved. The CDR3 is made up of 12 amino acids. From germline, CDR1 is MNHEY and CDR2 SMNVEV (reference sequence). With 8 bases removed from V and 3 bases from J, the gap between germline ends came to 11 bases. CDR3 loop: CASRTEIYEQYF. The DNA of the CDR3 is TGTGCCAGCCGTACAGAGATCTACGAGCAGTACTTC.

The chain combines TRBV19 with TRBJ2-1, with unresolved D. Germline lookup yields CDR1 LNHDA and CDR2 SQIVND (reference sequence). V gave up 3 bases and J gave up 9 bases, with 18 bases separating them. The CDR3 loop spans 15 amino acids. DNA of the CDR3: TGTGCCAGTAGTATGAAGAGTAGAGGTCAAAGTGAGCAGTTCTTC. Amino acids: CASSMKSRGQSEQFF.

This clone appeared a few times. The chain has TRBV30 and TRBJ1-2, with 8 nucleotides matching TRBD1. Germline V gene data show CDR1 as GTSNPN and CDR2 as SVGIG (reference sequence). The CDR3 has 13 amino acids. Germline trimming cut 3 bases from V and 5 bases from J; bases unmatched to any gene: 5. This CDR3 is CAWSAGQGYGYTF. DNA of the CDR3: TGTGCCTGGAGCGCAGGACAGGGTTATGGCTACACCTTC.

The chain couples TRBV18 to TRBJ2-6, with a weak D call TRBD1 (6 bases). This CDR3 is built from 15 residues. V was cut by 1 base and J by 2 bases, with 6 bases left in between. CDR1 and CDR2 from the germline V gene are KGHSH and LQKENI. The CDR3, as DNA: TGTGCCAGCTCACCACAGGGGGCTGGGGCCAACGTCCTGACTTTC. Translated, it gives CASSPQGAGANVLTF.

A few counts support this clone. The chain carries TRBV10-3 and TRBJ1-2; D call uncertain. V was pared by 4 bases and J by 4 bases, with 4 bases between. CDR1 ENHRY and CDR2 SYGVKD come from the germline V gene. This CDR3 is built from 11 residues. CDR3 nucleotides: TGTGCCATCAGTGTGGCCTATGGCTACACCTTC. Translation: CAISVAYGYTF.

This clone was seen only a few times. The chain joins TRBV9 to TRBJ1-1; 7 bases map to TRBD1. Per the germline V gene, CDR1 is SGDLS and CDR2 is YYNGEE. The CDR3 has 16 residues. With 0 bases clipped from V and 4 bases from J, the junction kept 9 bases outside the gene matches. CDR3 nucleotides: TGTGCCAGCAGCGTAGGTGAGGGGGCTGTCGTCACTGAAGCTTTCTTT. Its translation is CASSVGEGAVVTEAFF.

The chain recombines TRBV30 with TRBJ1-5; D call uncertain. Germline CDR1 is GTSNPN and CDR2 is SVGIG (reference sequence). The CDR3 is made up of 13 amino acids. With 0 bases removed from V and 7 bases from J, the gap between germline ends came to 10 bases. CDR3 residues: CAWSVSGRQPQHF. The CDR3 DNA reads TGTGCCTGGAGTGTATCCGGGCGGCAGCCCCAGCATTTT.